This T cell receptor (beta chain) was identified during a study of blood T cell repertoires in COVID-19. On the study more broadly: Donors in the United States, Italy and Spain gave samples during acute or convalescent COVID-19.

The V and J ends lost 7 bases and 1 base, in that order; junction bases with no gene match: 12. Per the germline V gene, CDR1 is MNHEY and CDR2 is SMNVEV (reference sequence). CDR3 length equals 17 residues. Data came from immunoSEQ multiplex PCR; TCRdb stores just in-frame clones and leaves some out. Of fewer than 300,000 clones listed, around 85% are singletons. The chain has TRBV27 and TRBJ1-1, with TRBD1 matching 10 bases. This clonotype was obtained from a human donor with COVID-19, enrolled during active disease. The donor label of this sample is uncertain. What was sequenced was peripheral blood. The CDR3 sequence is CASIPFTGTGANTEAFF. CDR3 bases: TGTGCCAGCATTCCTTTCACCGGGACAGGGGCGAACACTGAAGCTTTCTTT.